The 32 T cell receptor beta chains below all came from one sample that was sequenced in a study of blood T cell repertoires in COVID-19. The protocol was immunoSEQ multiplex PCR, while the TCRdb copy is restricted to in-frame clones and leaves out a portion. The sample shows 200,000 or so clones, over 80% of them seen only once. Sequencing was done on a sample of peripheral blood. All receptors come from a woman aged 30 to 39 with acute or convalescent COVID-19.

The gene calls are TRBV5-1 and TRBJ2-3; D is perhaps TRBD1 (5 bases). The germline CDR1 and CDR2 sequences are SGHRS and YFSETQ. CDR3 length equals 14 residues. Deletions cut 4 bases from V and 4 bases from J, with 13 bases between. CDR3: CASSKGHPSDTQYF. CDR3 sequence (DNA): TGCGCCAGCAGCAAAGGACACCCCTCAGATACGCAGTATTTT.

There are a few counts of this clone. The rearrangement links TRBV27 to TRBJ1-2; TRBD1 is a possible D gene (6 bases). The germline gives CDR1 MNHEY, CDR2 SMNVEV (reference sequence). The length of the CDR3 is 13 residues. V shed 2 bases and J shed 6 bases, with 10 bases lying between them. This CDR3 reads CASSLTGWDGYTF. The CDR3 coding sequence is TGTGCCAGCAGTTTAACAGGGTGGGATGGCTACACCTTC.

This chain joins TRBV10-3 and TRBJ2-5, with 9 bases fitting TRBD1. The germline V gene encodes CDR1 ENHRY and CDR2 SYGVKD. The J segment lost 1 base and the V segment lost 4 bases, leaving 4 bases of the junction unmatched. There are 15 residues in the CDR3. The CDR3 DNA is TGTGCCATCAGTGTGGGACAGGGTGCCCAAGAGACCCAGTACTTC. It yields the protein CAISVGQGAQETQYF.

The rearrangement links TRBV19 to TRBJ2-7; tentative D call: TRBD1 (6 bases). Germline V gene data show CDR1 as LNHDA and CDR2 as SQIVND (reference sequence). Trimming pared 5 bases from V and 7 bases from J, leaving 18 bases between. The CDR3 runs 14 residues. The CDR3 DNA follows: TGTGCCAGTAGTCTGCCGGACAGACCCGCGGAGCAGTACTTC. It translates to CASSLPDRPAEQYF.

This sequence joins TRBV24-1 and TRBJ2-3, with a tentative D call TRBD2 (5 bases). V gave up 2 bases and J gave up 2 bases, with 10 bases separating them. CDR1 KGHDR and CDR2 SFDVKD come from the germline V gene. The CDR3 sequence is 15 residues long. The CDR3 DNA reads TGTGCCACCAGTGATTGTGTAGCGCACACAGATACGCAGTATTTT. Protein: CATSDCVAHTDTQYF.

This chain uses TRBV20-1 with TRBJ2-7, with D unresolved. V was shortened by 3 bases and J by 7 bases, with 10 bases between the two germline ends. The CDR3 runs to 11 residues. CDR1 and CDR2 from the germline V gene are DFQATT and SNEGSKA (reference sequence). The CDR3 sequence: CSARSPLEQYF. The DNA for the CDR3 is TGCAGTGCTAGGTCCCCCCTGGAGCAGTACTTC.

The chain uses TRBV6-5 and TRBJ2-1; 11 positions agree with TRBD2. Germline V gene data show CDR1 as MNHEY and CDR2 as SVGAGI. The CDR3 is 15 amino acids. J lost 6 bases, V lost 8 bases, and 9 bases had no gene match. The CDR3 is CASATSGALSNEQFF. In DNA, the CDR3 is TGTGCCAGCGCGACTAGCGGGGCTCTAAGCAATGAGCAGTTCTTC.

The V call is TRBV6-2 or TRBV6-3, the J call TRBJ1-5; TRBD1 agrees at 9 bases. V lost 5 bases, J lost 3 bases, and 14 bases stayed unmatched. The CDR3 contains 18 residues. CDR1 and CDR2 from the germline V gene are MNHEY and SVGEGT. Here the CDR3 DNA reads TGTGCCAGCAGTAACCAGGGCCGGGACAGGGCCTTCAATCAGCCCCAGCATTTT. This codes for CASSNQGRDRAFNQPQHF.

The chain has TRBV28 and TRBJ1-1; possible D gene TRBD1, 5 bases. Trimming left V 5 bases short and J 4 bases short, with 17 bases between. CDR1 is MDHEN, CDR2 SYDVKM, per germline. The CDR3 runs to 15 residues. The CDR3 sequence: CASSLVGDGVTEAFF. In DNA, the CDR3 is TGTGCCAGCAGTCTAGTAGGGGATGGTGTCACTGAAGCTTTCTTT.

The rearrangement joins TRBV5-4 to TRBJ2-2, with 11 bases aligning to TRBD2. Germline trimming cut 0 bases from V and 1 base from J; bases unmatched to any gene: 5. CDR3 length equals 18 residues. From germline, CDR1 is SGHNT and CDR2 YYREEE (reference sequence). This CDR3 is CASSLEGSGRVNTGELFF. As DNA, the CDR3 is TGTGCCAGCAGCTTGGAGGGTAGCGGGAGGGTGAACACCGGGGAGCTGTTTTTT.

The V call is TRBV5-6, the J call TRBJ2-1; 7 nucleotides match TRBD1. This CDR3 spans 12 amino acids. After removal of 4 bases from V and 10 bases from J, the junction contained 5 bases not matched to a gene. CDR1 and CDR2 (germline): SGHDT, YYEEEE. The CDR3 reads CASSTVDREQFF. CDR3 sequence (DNA): TGTGCCAGCAGCACGGTGGACAGGGAGCAGTTCTTC.

DNA for the CDR3: TGTGCCAGCAGCGTAGCAAGCGGGCGCAACGAGCAGTACTTC. This gives the protein CASSVASGRNEQYF. The J gene is TRBJ2-7, the V gene TRBV9, with a possible D match to TRBD2 (6 bases). V gave up 0 bases and J gave up 5 bases, with 12 bases separating them. Germline CDR1 reads SGDLS; CDR2 reads YYNGEE. This CDR3 comprises 14 residues.

CDR3 sequence: CASSERSGRGRGIGNQPQHF. CDR3 sequence (DNA): TGTGCCAGCAGTGAAAGGTCCGGCAGGGGGAGAGGAATTGGCAATCAGCCCCAGCATTTT. The V call is TRBV6-1, the J call TRBJ1-5; TRBD1 aligns across 7 bases. The CDR3 sequence is 20 residues long. Germline V CDR1 and CDR2: MNHNS, SASEGT. V gave up 2 bases and J gave up 2 bases; unmatched junction bases: 18.

This clone appeared a single time. The V and J genes are TRBV5-8 and TRBJ2-2, with D possibly TRBD1 on 6 matching bases. Germline CDR1 and CDR2: SGHTS and YDEGEE. The CDR3 sequence is 15 residues long. V was clipped by 4 bases and J by 5 bases, with 15 bases between them. The CDR3 sequence is CASSRQALGTGELFF. CDR3 nucleotides: TGTGCCAGCAGCCGACAGGCATTAGGGACCGGGGAGCTGTTTTTT.

V gene TRBV28 combines with J gene TRBJ1-2; a possible D gene is TRBD1 (6 bases). V lost 2 bases to trimming and J lost 5 bases, with 9 bases between them. The CDR3 extends over 13 amino acids. Germline V lookup: CDR1 MDHEN, CDR2 SYDVKM. CDR3 protein: CASSLRGSYGYTF. As DNA, the CDR3 is TGTGCCAGCAGTTTAAGGGGGTCGTATGGCTACACCTTC.

The J gene is TRBJ1-6, the V gene TRBV19; TRBD1 matches at 9 bases. The length of the CDR3 is 13 residues. Germline CDR1 is LNHDA and CDR2 is SQIVND (reference sequence). After removal of 10 bases from V and 9 bases from J, the junction contained 7 bases not matched to a gene. The chain's CDR3 is CATNRDRVSPLHF. The CDR3 DNA reads TGTGCCACCAACCGGGACAGGGTTTCACCCCTCCACTTT.

The chain joins TRBV28 to TRBJ1-4, with 7 bases aligning to TRBD1. Germline CDR1 reads MDHEN; CDR2 reads SYDVKM. CDR3 length equals 15 residues. Trimming took 7 bases from V and 8 from J; bases not matched to a gene: 13. CDR3 region: CASKQGTVILEKLFF. CDR3 in DNA: TGTGCCAGCAAGCAGGGGACAGTCATCTTAGAAAAACTGTTTTTT.

The chain recombines TRBV19 with TRBJ1-6, with 7 bases lining up with TRBD1. From germline, CDR1 is LNHDA and CDR2 SQIVND (reference sequence). V lost 4 bases and J lost 10; bases outside the gene matches: 7. This CDR3 has 14 residues. CDR3: CASSTTGVGSPLHF. CDR3 nucleotides: TGTGCCAGTAGTACCACAGGGGTAGGGTCACCCCTCCACTTT.

This clone was recorded once. The rearrangement uses TRBV24-1 and TRBJ2-3, with unresolved D. Germline V CDR1 and CDR2: KGHDR, SFDVKD. V was cut by 9 bases and J by 8 bases, with 14 bases left in between. The length of the CDR3 is 12 residues. CDR3 sequence: CATDAGLGTQYF. The CDR3 DNA sequence: TGTGCCACCGACGCTGGGCTTGGTACGCAGTATTTT.

V is TRBV3-1 (or the pseudogene TRBV3-2) and J is TRBJ1-2; D remains unclear. CDR3 length equals 14 residues. Trimming shortened V by 4 bases and J by 13 bases, and 22 bases separated the two germline ends. CDR1 and CDR2 (germline): LGHDT, YNNKEL (reference sequence). In DNA, the CDR3 is TGTGCCAGCAGCCCGGTGGAGCGCGGGGAAATTCTCACCTTC. This translates into CASSPVERGEILTF.

The V call is TRBV3-1 (or the pseudogene TRBV3-2), the J call TRBJ1-6, with a weak D call TRBD1 (5 bases). This CDR3 has 16 residues. Per germline, CDR1 LGHDT and CDR2 YNNKEL (reference sequence). The V gene lost 0 bases and the J gene lost 9 bases, with 15 bases spanning the gap. The chain's CDR3 is CASSQDASGKSSPLHF. For the CDR3, the DNA is TGTGCCAGCAGCCAAGATGCATCAGGGAAAAGTTCACCCCTCCACTTT.

About this clone itself: The sample has other DNA sequences that encode this CDR3 too. The CDR3 bases are TGTGCCAGCAGCCAAGTAGCGGGAGGGGGTACAGATACGCAGTATTTT. Translated: CASSQVAGGGTDTQYF. V and J are TRBV4-2 and TRBJ2-3; 11 bases fit TRBD2. CDR1 and CDR2 from the germline V gene are LGHNA and YNFKEQ. The CDR3 runs 16 residues. Trimming took 1 base from V and 3 from J; bases not matched to a gene: 3.

The V gene is TRBV27, the J gene TRBJ1-5; 8 nucleotides align to TRBD1. CDR3 length: 15 amino acids. CDR1 is MNHEY, CDR2 SMNVEV, per germline (reference sequence). V was pared by 6 bases and J by 4 bases, with 8 bases of the junction left unmatched. CDR3 loop: CASRPDRGMNQPQHF. In DNA form, the CDR3 reads TGTGCCAGCAGGCCCGACAGGGGAATGAATCAGCCCCAGCATTTT.

The chain is built from TRBV11-2 and TRBJ1-1, with D unclear. Trimming removed 2 bases at V and 1 base at J, with 17 bases between. Germline V gives CDR1 SGHAT, CDR2 FQNNGV. The CDR3 totals 17 residues. The CDR3 is CASSLLALKSGNTEAFF. CDR3 DNA: TGTGCCAGCAGCTTACTAGCCCTAAAGAGTGGGAACACTGAAGCTTTCTTT.

The rearrangement joins TRBV27 to TRBJ2-2; no reliable D call. Germline V gene sequence: CDR1 MNHEY, CDR2 SMNVEV (reference sequence). With 5 bases removed from V and 4 bases from J, the gap between germline ends came to 8 bases. The CDR3 spans 13 residues. The CDR3 loop reads CASSETTTGELFF. The CDR3, as DNA: TGTGCCAGCAGTGAGACAACCACCGGGGAGCTGTTTTTT.

The CDR3 DNA reads TGTGCCAGCAGTTACTCGAGGCTAACCGGGGAGCTGTTTTTT. Residues: CASSYSRLTGELFF. The genes are TRBV6-6 and TRBJ2-2, with unresolved D. CDR3 size: 14 residues. The germline V gene has CDR1 MNHNY and CDR2 SVGAGI (reference sequence). Between the trimmed V and J ends, which lost 0 bases and 5 bases, there was a span of 7 bases.

V usage is TRBV18 and J usage is TRBJ1-1; D not certain. CDR3 length: 14 amino acids. V was shortened by 2 bases and J by 1 base, with 8 bases between the two germline ends. Looked up from germline, CDR1 is KGHSH and CDR2 is LQKENI. CDR3 nucleotide sequence: TGTGCCAGCTCACCATTTCCGGGGAACACTGAAGCTTTCTTT. It codes for CASSPFPGNTEAFF.

This chain connects TRBV30 to TRBJ1-2, with D hard to call. The CDR3 loop spans 13 amino acids. With 3 bases removed from V and 2 bases from J, the gap between germline ends came to 10 bases. The V gene's germline CDR1 is GTSNPN and CDR2 SVGIG (reference sequence). In DNA, the CDR3 is TGTGCCTGGAGGTTCGCGTACAACTATGGCTACACCTTC. This codes for CAWRFAYNYGYTF.

This chain uses TRBV29-1 with TRBJ2-3; weak D call: TRBD2 (5 bases). Trimming left V 5 bases short and J 3 bases short, with 18 bases between. From germline, CDR1 is SQVTM and CDR2 ANQGSEA. CDR3 length: 15 residues. For the CDR3, the DNA is TGCAGCGTTTACCCTGCCGGGATCGGGACAGATACGCAGTATTTT. Protein: CSVYPAGIGTDTQYF.

This clone was counted between two and nine times. In DNA, the CDR3 is TGTGCCAGCTCAGGCCCCTATAATTCACCCCTCCACTTT. Translation: CASSGPYNSPLHF. The genes are TRBV27 and TRBJ1-6, with D unresolved. The germline V and J ends were trimmed by 8 bases and 2 bases, with 7 bases remaining between them. Per the germline V gene, CDR1 is MNHEY and CDR2 is SMNVEV (reference sequence). This CDR3 region has 13 residues.

The V gene is TRBV27, the J gene TRBJ1-5, with 7 bases lining up with TRBD1. The germline V gene encodes CDR1 MNHEY and CDR2 SMNVEV (reference sequence). The CDR3 is made up of 14 amino acids. J was trimmed by 7 bases and V by 5 bases; bases with no gene match: 8. The CDR3 sequence: CASSLGYRGQPQHF. Here the CDR3 DNA reads TGTGCCAGCAGTCTAGGGTACAGGGGACAGCCCCAGCATTTT.

V gene TRBV30 combines with J gene TRBJ1-2; D uncertain. V lost 1 base and J lost 3, with 3 bases in between. This CDR3 comprises 11 residues. Germline assignment: CDR1 GTSNPN and CDR2 SVGIG (reference sequence). CDR3 loop: CAWSGHYGYTF. The CDR3, as DNA: TGTGCCTGGAGTGGGCACTATGGCTACACCTTC.